Below, 26 T cell receptor beta chains from the same sample are listed, as sequenced in a study of T cell responses to AZD1222 COVID-19 vaccine. The assay was immunoSEQ multiplex PCR, and TCRdb's table has in-frame clones only and misses some. In the table there are 55,000 to 85,000 clones, roughly 84% of which are singletons. Sequencing was performed on peripheral blood, taken on day 0 of AZD1222 vaccination. All receptors derive from an adult in good health.

In its sample, this clone was seen a few times. This sequence joins TRBV4-2 and TRBJ1-6, with 8 nucleotides matching TRBD1. From germline, CDR1 is LGHNA and CDR2 YNFKEQ. The length of the CDR3 is 19 residues. V was clipped by 1 base and J by 7 bases; unmatched bases: 15. The DNA of the CDR3 is TGTGCCAGCAGCCAAGGGGCTTTTTTCCAGGGGGCGAGGAATTCACCCCTCCACTTT. It codes for CASSQGAFFQGARNSPLHF.

The rearrangement joins TRBV7-3 to TRBJ2-2, with D hard to call. Germline V CDR1 and CDR2: SGHTA, FQGTGA. The CDR3 runs 14 residues. V lost 1 base and J 5 bases, leaving 8 bases between the germline ends. The CDR3 here is CASSLSQETGELFF. The CDR3 DNA follows: TGTGCCAGCAGCTTAAGTCAAGAAACCGGGGAGCTGTTTTTT.

The chain couples TRBV5-6 to TRBJ1-1; D uncertain. Germline V CDR1 and CDR2: SGHDT, YYEEEE. Trimming stripped 0 bases from V and 0 bases from J, with 9 bases between. The CDR3 is made up of 15 amino acids. The CDR3 sequence: CASSLAGGVNTEAFF. CDR3 DNA: TGTGCCAGCAGCTTGGCCGGCGGGGTGAACACTGAAGCTTTCTTT.

The chain uses TRBV9 and TRBJ2-3; D not certain. Germline V gene lookup returns CDR1 SGDLS and CDR2 YYNGEE. This CDR3 has 15 amino acids. Between the trimmed V and J ends, which lost 2 bases and 4 bases, there was a span of 14 bases. The CDR3 nucleotides read TGTGCCAGCAGCGTTCCTCCCGTTAATCCAGATACGCAGTATTTT. It encodes CASSVPPVNPDTQYF.

This clone showed up just once. The V call is TRBV7-9, the J call TRBJ1-2; 7 nucleotides align to TRBD1. CDR3 length: 15 residues. The germline CDR1 and CDR2 sequences are SEHNR and FQNEAQ (reference sequence). Trimming at V came to 5 bases and at J to 4 bases, leaving 10 bases not matched to a gene. Written as DNA, the CDR3 is TGTGCCAGCAGCCCATCGACAGGGCCGGGCTATGGCTACACCTTC. Translating it yields CASSPSTGPGYGYTF.

This chain uses TRBV29-1 with TRBJ1-2; possibly TRBD1 for D (6 bases). With 6 bases removed from V and 8 bases from J, the gap between germline ends came to 16 bases. The CDR3 sequence is 12 residues long. The germline CDR1 and CDR2 sequences are SQVTM and ANQGSEA. CDR3 region: CSVPKGVWGYTF. CDR3 nucleotide sequence: TGCAGCGTCCCCAAGGGGGTTTGGGGCTACACCTTC.

This rearrangement joins TRBV5-5 to TRBJ2-1; no definite D call. Trimming pared 3 bases from V and 0 bases from J, leaving 10 bases between. CDR3 length: 15 residues. Germline V gene lookup returns CDR1 SGHKS and CDR2 YYEKEE (reference sequence). CDR3 nucleotides: TGTGCCAGCAGCTCGGGCCCAGTCTCCTACAATGAGCAGTTCTTC. It is translated as CASSSGPVSYNEQFF.

The J gene is TRBJ2-5, the V gene TRBV3-1 (or the pseudogene TRBV3-2); 8 nucleotides line up with TRBD2. The CDR3 spans 14 residues. Germline V gene lookup returns CDR1 LGHDT and CDR2 YNNKEL (reference sequence). The trim removed 4 bases at V and 1 base at J, leaving 2 bases unmatched. CDR3 loop: CASSPGTSQETQYF. CDR3 DNA: TGTGCCAGCAGCCCCGGGACTAGCCAAGAGACCCAGTACTTC.

The gene calls are TRBV3-1 (or the pseudogene TRBV3-2) and TRBJ1-5; D remains unclear. The CDR3 spans 18 residues. Germline-derived CDR1 and CDR2 are LGHDT and YNNKEL (reference sequence). V lost 0 bases and J lost 1, with 16 bases in between. The CDR3 region is CASSQDPERASSNQPQHF. In nucleotides, the CDR3 is TGTGCCAGCAGCCAAGACCCGGAGAGGGCATCGAGCAATCAGCCCCAGCATTTT.

This chain joins TRBV29-1 and TRBJ2-6, with a tentative D call TRBD2 (5 bases). Germline V gene data show CDR1 as SQVTM and CDR2 as ANQGSEA. Trimming left V 4 bases short and J 0 bases short, with 7 bases between. This CDR3 spans 14 amino acids. The CDR3 DNA follows: TGCAGCGTTGGCCGGGACTCTGGGGCCAACGTCCTGACTTTC. Its translation: CSVGRDSGANVLTF.

This clone was picked up one time. This chain uses TRBV6-5 with TRBJ1-2, with TRBD1 as a possible D gene (5 bases). Trimming stripped 7 bases from V and 4 bases from J, with 16 bases between. Per germline, CDR1 MNHEY and CDR2 SVGAGI. This CDR3 region has 14 residues. The chain's CDR3 is CASTVGGSSYGYTF. As DNA, the CDR3 is TGTGCCAGCACGGTGGGGGGATCAAGCTATGGCTACACCTTC.

In its sample, this clone ranks as medium-sized. The chain is built from TRBV3-1 (or the pseudogene TRBV3-2) and TRBJ1-3; no reliable D call. CDR1 is LGHDT, CDR2 YNNKEL, per germline (reference sequence). V was shortened by 3 bases and J by 0 bases, with 12 bases between the two germline ends. The CDR3 is 16 residues long. The CDR3 region is CASSHPTAYSGNTIYF. The CDR3 region has the DNA TGTGCCAGCAGCCACCCAACAGCTTACTCTGGAAACACCATATATTTT.

This sequence joins TRBV30 and TRBJ1-3, with unresolved D. The V and J ends lost 0 bases and 0 bases respectively, with 12 bases between them. The CDR3 runs 16 residues. Per germline, CDR1 GTSNPN and CDR2 SVGIG (reference sequence). The CDR3 nucleotides read TGTGCCTGGAGTGTACCCCTCCTGGCCTCTGGAAACACCATATATTTT. It specifies CAWSVPLLASGNTIYF.

The chain combines TRBV24-1 with TRBJ2-1; tentative D call: TRBD1 (6 bases). The CDR3 has 14 amino acids. Germline CDR1 reads KGHDR; CDR2 reads SFDVKD. V lost 6 bases and J 8 bases, leaving 16 bases between the germline ends. The CDR3 loop is CATSHTGFVDEQFF. Here the CDR3 DNA reads TGTGCCACCAGTCATACAGGGTTTGTCGATGAGCAGTTCTTC.

The rearrangement uses TRBV29-1 and TRBJ1-1; 8 bases map to TRBD1. The germline gives CDR1 SQVTM, CDR2 ANQGSEA. Trimming at V came to 4 bases and at J to 3 bases, leaving 7 bases not matched to a gene. This CDR3 spans 14 amino acids. This CDR3 is CSVVQGAGYTEAFF. DNA of the CDR3: TGCAGCGTTGTCCAGGGGGCTGGGTACACTGAAGCTTTCTTT.

The V call is TRBV5-8, the J call TRBJ1-2; D ambiguous. The CDR3 is 12 amino acids. Between the trimmed V and J ends, which lost 0 bases and 4 bases, there was a span of 4 bases. Germline-derived CDR1 and CDR2 are SGHTS and YDEGEE. CDR3 sequence (DNA): TGTGCCAGCAGCTTGGGCGTCTATGGCTACACCTTC. It yields the protein CASSLGVYGYTF. The full variable domain, rest sourced from reference TRBV5-8 and TRBJ1-2, is EAGVTQSPTHLIKTRGQQATLRCSPISGHTSVYWYQQALGLGLQFLLWYDEGEERNRGNFPPRFSGRQFPNYSSELNVNALELEDSALYLCASSLGVYGYTFGSGTRLTVV.

This clone is medium-sized (0.01 to 0.1%) in the sample. This chain uses TRBV5-1 with TRBJ2-1; 8 bases line up with TRBD2. Germline CDR1 reads SGHRS; CDR2 reads YFSETQ. J gave up 6 bases and V 4 bases, and 6 bases lay outside the gene matches. This CDR3 spans 14 amino acids. In DNA form, the CDR3 reads TGCGCCAGCAGCCAAGGCGGGGGGCCCAATGAGCAGTTCTTC. This translates into CASSQGGGPNEQFF.

This rearrangement joins TRBV5-4 to TRBJ2-3, with D tentatively TRBD2 (6 bases). The V gene's germline CDR1 is SGHNT and CDR2 YYREEE (reference sequence). Trimming stripped 4 bases from V and 5 bases from J, with 8 bases between. CDR3 length: 12 amino acids. The CDR3 loop reads CASSISGDTQYF. DNA of the CDR3: TGTGCCAGCAGCATTAGCGGAGATACGCAGTATTTT.

The genes are TRBV29-1 and TRBJ2-7; the D gene is possibly TRBD1 (6 bases). Trimming pared 0 bases from V and 8 bases from J, leaving 14 bases between. This CDR3 has 13 amino acids. Per the germline V gene, CDR1 is SQVTM and CDR2 is ANQGSEA. The CDR3 DNA is TGCAGCGTTGAAGATCCCCTAGGGGACAAGCAGTACTTC. This encodes CSVEDPLGDKQYF.

The chain recombines TRBV11-1 with TRBJ1-2, with 7 bases matching TRBD1. Germline V gene data show CDR1 as SGHAT and CDR2 as FQDESV (reference sequence). After removal of 2 bases from V and 6 bases from J, the junction contained 9 bases not matched to a gene. The CDR3 consists of 15 residues. CDR3 sequence: CASSLREGAADGYTF. DNA of the CDR3: TGTGCCAGCAGCTTAAGGGAGGGGGCGGCTGATGGCTACACCTTC.

The V call is TRBV6-5, the J call TRBJ1-5; D uncertain. This CDR3 spans 13 amino acids. The V and J ends lost 6 bases and 4 bases respectively, with 10 bases between them. From germline, CDR1 is MNHEY and CDR2 SVGAGI. The CDR3 spells CASSLDLNQPQHF. The DNA of the CDR3 is TGTGCCAGCAGCCTCGACCTTAATCAGCCCCAGCATTTT.

The chain recombines TRBV15 with TRBJ2-5; D not resolved. V lost 1 base and J 5 bases, leaving 11 bases between the germline ends. Germline V lookup: CDR1 LNHNV, CDR2 YYDKDF (reference sequence). This CDR3 is 14 amino acids long. CDR3 protein: CATSRGVEVETQYF. Here the CDR3 DNA reads TGTGCCACCAGCAGAGGGGTAGAGGTGGAGACCCAGTACTTC.

The genes are TRBV4-1 and TRBJ2-2; 14 bases align to TRBD2. CDR1 and CDR2 from the germline V gene are MGHRA and YSYEKL. This CDR3 has 17 residues. V was clipped by 1 base and J by 5 bases; unmatched bases: 3. CDR3 nucleotides: TGCGCCAGCAGCCAAGGGACTAGCGGGGGGTGGACCGGGGAGCTGTTTTTT. Its translation is CASSQGTSGGWTGELFF.

A remark on this clone: The identical CDR3 is also encoded by other nucleotide sequences in the sample. The genes are TRBV4-1 and TRBJ1-2; possibly TRBD1 for D (5 bases). The germline V and J ends were trimmed by 0 bases and 5 bases, with 22 bases remaining between them. CDR3 length: 18 amino acids. Germline V gene data show CDR1 as MGHRA and CDR2 as YSYEKL. This CDR3 is CASSQDLVQGLRVYGYTF. DNA of the CDR3: TGCGCCAGCAGCCAAGATTTGGTGCAGGGCCTTAGAGTTTATGGCTACACCTTC.

This chain uses TRBV9 with TRBJ2-1, with 9 bases aligning to TRBD2. The germline CDR1 and CDR2 sequences are SGDLS and YYNGEE. The CDR3 runs to 14 residues. Trimming cost V 1 base and J 5 bases; bases outside gene matches: 1. CDR3 sequence: CASSVRLADNEQFF. The CDR3 DNA sequence: TGTGCCAGCAGCGTAAGACTAGCGGACAATGAGCAGTTCTTC. The full variable domain, rest sourced from reference TRBV9 and TRBJ2-1, is DSGVTQTPKHLITATGQRVTLRCSPRSGDLSVYWYQQSLDQGLQFLIQYYNGEERAKGNILERFSAQQFPDLHSELNLSSLELGDSALYFCASSVRLADNEQFFGPGTRLTVL.

This sequence joins TRBV7-3 and TRBJ2-6, with D perhaps given as TRBD1 or TRBD2 (5 bases each). In germline, CDR1 is SGHTA, CDR2 FQGTGA. The CDR3 totals 16 residues. V lost 4 bases, J lost 4 bases, and 14 bases lay in between. CDR3 residues: CASSSTAGTGANVLTF. The CDR3 DNA follows: TGTGCCAGCAGCTCTACCGCAGGGACCGGGGCCAACGTCCTGACTTTC.